This T cell receptor (beta chain) is from a study of ipilimumab plus nivolumab after autologous stem cell transplantation. Germline V gene lookup returns CDR1 GTSNPN and CDR2 SVGIG (reference sequence). The CDR3 spans 14 residues. Trimming pared 2 bases from V and 4 bases from J, leaving 11 bases between. Some clones are missing from TCRdb's copy, which holds only in-frame ones; the method was immunoSEQ multiplex PCR. There are fewer than 30,000 clones in the sample; 86% occur only once, and 4% to 6% lies in the top ten. Patients got 3 mg/kg IV nivolumab weeks 1, 4, 7, 10, then biweekly through week 26. By sample share, this clone is medium-sized.

The TCR comes from a male donor with diffuse large B-cell lymphoma. V is TRBV30 and J is TRBJ2-2; possibly TRBD2 for D (5 bases). Here the sequenced sample was PBMCs, taken in a trial of ipilimumab plus nivolumab as post-transplant consolidation. Here the CDR3 reads CAWSPPGTTGELFF. CDR3 sequence (DNA): TGTGCCTGGAGTCCGCCGGGAACCACCGGGGAGCTGTTTTTT.